One T cell receptor (beta chain) is described in this entry. Antigen specificity is unknown. These data belong to a study of cytomegalovirus exposure and HLA in healthy donors. The assay was immunoSEQ multiplex PCR, and TCRdb's table has in-frame clones only and misses some. This sample yields some 60,000 clones, of which 90% to 97% are seen a single time; around 0.9% belongs to the top ten. The V gene's germline CDR1 is MGHRA and CDR2 YSYEKL. Trimming pared 4 bases from V and 2 bases from J, leaving 18 bases between. CDR3 length equals 17 residues. Study results and caveats: Investigators reported some 150 TCR beta chains as tied to cytomegalovirus. Testing in vitro showed a few CMV-associated chains specific for CMV antigens. Most TCR sequences were seen very rarely across donors, but some public TCRs occurred in many. Subsequent analysis showed first-cohort TCR clusters tending to co-occur in over a hundred validation repertoires.

The sequencing sample was made of PBMCs. The gene calls are TRBV4-1 and TRBJ2-1, with D hard to call. The TCR sequence derives from a man between 18 and 35 years old in good health and CMV-seronegative. DNA of the CDR3: TGCGCCAGCAGCCCCTCGTGGGCGCGAAGGACCTACAATGAGCAGTTCTTC. Translating gives CASSPSWARRTYNEQFF.